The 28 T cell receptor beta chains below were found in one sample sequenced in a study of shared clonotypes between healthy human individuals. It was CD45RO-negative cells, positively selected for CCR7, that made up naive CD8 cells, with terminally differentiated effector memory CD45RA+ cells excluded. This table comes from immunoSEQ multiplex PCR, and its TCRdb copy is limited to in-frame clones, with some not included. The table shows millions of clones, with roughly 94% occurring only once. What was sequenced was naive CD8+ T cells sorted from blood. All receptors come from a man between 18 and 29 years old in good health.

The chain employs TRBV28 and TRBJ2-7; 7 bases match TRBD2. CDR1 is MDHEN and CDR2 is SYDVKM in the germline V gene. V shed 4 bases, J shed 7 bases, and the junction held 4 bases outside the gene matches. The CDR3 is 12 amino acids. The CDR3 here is CASSSGEGEQYF. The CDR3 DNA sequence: TGTGCCAGCAGTTCCGGGGAGGGGGAGCAGTACTTC.

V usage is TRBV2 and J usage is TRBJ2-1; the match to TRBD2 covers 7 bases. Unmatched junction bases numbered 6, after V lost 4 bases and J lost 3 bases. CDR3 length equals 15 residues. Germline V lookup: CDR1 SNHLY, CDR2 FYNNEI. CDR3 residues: CASSAREVHYNEQFF. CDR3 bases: TGTGCCAGCAGTGCCCGGGAGGTCCACTACAATGAGCAGTTCTTC.

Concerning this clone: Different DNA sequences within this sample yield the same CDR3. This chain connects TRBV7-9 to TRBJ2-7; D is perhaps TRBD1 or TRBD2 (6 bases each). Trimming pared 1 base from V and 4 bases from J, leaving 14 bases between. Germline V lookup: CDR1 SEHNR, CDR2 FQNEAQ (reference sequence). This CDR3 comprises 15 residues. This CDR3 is CASSLDGGPTYEQYF. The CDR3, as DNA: TGTGCCAGCAGCTTAGATGGGGGGCCGACGTACGAGCAGTACTTC.

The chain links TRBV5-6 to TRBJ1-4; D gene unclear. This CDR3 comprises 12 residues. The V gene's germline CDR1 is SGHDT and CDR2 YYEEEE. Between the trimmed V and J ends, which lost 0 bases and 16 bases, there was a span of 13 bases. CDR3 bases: TGTGCCAGCAGCTTGGGAGGCCTGGCCCCGTTTTTT. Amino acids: CASSLGGLAPFF.

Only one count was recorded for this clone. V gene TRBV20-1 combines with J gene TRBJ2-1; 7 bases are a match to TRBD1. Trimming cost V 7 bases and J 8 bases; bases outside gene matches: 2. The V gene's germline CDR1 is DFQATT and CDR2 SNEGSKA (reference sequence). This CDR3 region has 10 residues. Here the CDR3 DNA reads TGCAGTGTCACAGGGGATGAGCAGTTCTTC. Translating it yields CSVTGDEQFF.

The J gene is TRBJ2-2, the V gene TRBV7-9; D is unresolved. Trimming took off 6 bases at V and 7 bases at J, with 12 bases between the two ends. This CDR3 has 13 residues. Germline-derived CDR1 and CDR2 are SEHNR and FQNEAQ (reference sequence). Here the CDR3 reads CASSTSEVGELFF. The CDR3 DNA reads TGTGCCAGCAGTACGTCAGAGGTCGGGGAGCTGTTTTTT.

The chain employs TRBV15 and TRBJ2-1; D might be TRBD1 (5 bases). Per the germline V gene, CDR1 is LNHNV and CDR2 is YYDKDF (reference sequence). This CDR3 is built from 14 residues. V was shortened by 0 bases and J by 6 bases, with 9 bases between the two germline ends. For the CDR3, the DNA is TGTGCCACCAGCAGAGATCGAACAGGCAATGAGCAGTTCTTC. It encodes CATSRDRTGNEQFF.

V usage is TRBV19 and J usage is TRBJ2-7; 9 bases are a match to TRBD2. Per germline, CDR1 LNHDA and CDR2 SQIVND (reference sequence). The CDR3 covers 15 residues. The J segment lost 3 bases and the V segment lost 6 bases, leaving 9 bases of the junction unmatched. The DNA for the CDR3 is TGTGCCAGTAGCCCAGCGGGGGGATCGGGCTACGAGCAGTACTTC. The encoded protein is CASSPAGGSGYEQYF.

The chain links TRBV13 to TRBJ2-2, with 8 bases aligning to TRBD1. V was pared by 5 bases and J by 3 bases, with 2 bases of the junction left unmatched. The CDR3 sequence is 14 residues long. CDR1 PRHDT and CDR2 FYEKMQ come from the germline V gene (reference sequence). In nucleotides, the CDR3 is TGTGCCAGCAGCCAACAGGGGGACACCGGGGAGCTGTTTTTT. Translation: CASSQQGDTGELFF.

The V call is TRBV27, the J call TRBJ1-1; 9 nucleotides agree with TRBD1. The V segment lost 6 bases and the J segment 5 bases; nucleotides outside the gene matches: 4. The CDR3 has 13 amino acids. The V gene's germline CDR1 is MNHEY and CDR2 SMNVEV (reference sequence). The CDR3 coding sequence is TGTGCCAGCAGACAGGGGGCGCGTACTGAAGCTTTCTTT. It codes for CASRQGARTEAFF.

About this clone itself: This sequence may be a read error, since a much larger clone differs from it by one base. This chain's CDR3 is CASSWTGSYEQYF. DNA of the CDR3: TGTGCCAGCAGCTGGACAGGATCCTACGAGCAGTACTTC. The chain employs TRBV5-8 and TRBJ2-7; 7 positions match TRBD1. The CDR3 has 13 residues. V shed 3 bases, J shed 1 base, and the junction held 1 base outside the gene matches. Looked up from germline, CDR1 is SGHTS and CDR2 is YDEGEE.

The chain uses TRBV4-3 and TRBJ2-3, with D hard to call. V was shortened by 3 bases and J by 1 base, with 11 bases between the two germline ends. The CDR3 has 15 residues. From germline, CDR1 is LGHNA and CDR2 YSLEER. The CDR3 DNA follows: TGCGCCAGCAGCCAGTCTTCGGACCGCACAGATACGCAGTATTTT. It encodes CASSQSSDRTDTQYF.

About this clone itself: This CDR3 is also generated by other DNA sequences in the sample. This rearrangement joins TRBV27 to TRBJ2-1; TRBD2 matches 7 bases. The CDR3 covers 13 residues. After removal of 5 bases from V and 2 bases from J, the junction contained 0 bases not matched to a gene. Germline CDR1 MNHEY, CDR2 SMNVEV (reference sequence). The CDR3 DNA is TGTGCCAGCAGTCTAGCGGCCTACAATGAGCAGTTCTTC. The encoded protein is CASSLAAYNEQFF.

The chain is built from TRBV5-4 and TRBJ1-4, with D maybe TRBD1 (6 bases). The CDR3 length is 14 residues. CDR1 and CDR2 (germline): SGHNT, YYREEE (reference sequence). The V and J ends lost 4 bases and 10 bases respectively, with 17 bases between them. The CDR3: CASSPPGAGGKLFF. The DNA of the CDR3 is TGTGCCAGCAGCCCCCCAGGGGCGGGGGGAAAACTGTTTTTT.

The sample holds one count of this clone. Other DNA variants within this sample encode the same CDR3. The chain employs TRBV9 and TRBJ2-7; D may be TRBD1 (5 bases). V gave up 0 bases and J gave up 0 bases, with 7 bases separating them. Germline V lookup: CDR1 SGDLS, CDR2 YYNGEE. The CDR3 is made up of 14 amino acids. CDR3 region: CASSVADSSYEQYF. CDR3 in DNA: TGTGCCAGCAGCGTAGCCGACAGCTCCTACGAGCAGTACTTC.

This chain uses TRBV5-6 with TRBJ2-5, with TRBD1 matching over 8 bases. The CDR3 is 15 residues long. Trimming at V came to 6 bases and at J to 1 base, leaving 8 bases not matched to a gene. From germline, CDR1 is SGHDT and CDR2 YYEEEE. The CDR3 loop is CASIFGTGFQETQYF. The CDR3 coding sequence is TGTGCCAGCATCTTCGGGACAGGTTTCCAAGAGACCCAGTACTTC.

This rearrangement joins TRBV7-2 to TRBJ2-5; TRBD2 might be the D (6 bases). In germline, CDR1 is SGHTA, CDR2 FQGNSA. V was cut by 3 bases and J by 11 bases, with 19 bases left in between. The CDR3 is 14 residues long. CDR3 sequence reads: CASSFSGTPGIQYF. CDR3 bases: TGTGCCAGCAGCTTCTCCGGGACTCCTGGGATTCAGTACTTC.

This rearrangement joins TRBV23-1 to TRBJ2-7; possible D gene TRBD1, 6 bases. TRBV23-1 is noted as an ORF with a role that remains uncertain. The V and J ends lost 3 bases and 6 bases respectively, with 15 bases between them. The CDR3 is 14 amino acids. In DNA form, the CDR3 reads TGCGCCAGCAGTCACAGACGACAGGAAGGCGAGCAGTACTTC. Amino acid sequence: CASSHRRQEGEQYF.

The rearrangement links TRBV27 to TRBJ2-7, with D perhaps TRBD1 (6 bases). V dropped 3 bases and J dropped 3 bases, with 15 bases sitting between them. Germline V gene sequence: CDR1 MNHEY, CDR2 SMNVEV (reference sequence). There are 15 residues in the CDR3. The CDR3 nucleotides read TGTGCCAGCAGTTTTGAGGGGCAGGGACACTACGAGCAGTACTTC. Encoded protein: CASSFEGQGHYEQYF.

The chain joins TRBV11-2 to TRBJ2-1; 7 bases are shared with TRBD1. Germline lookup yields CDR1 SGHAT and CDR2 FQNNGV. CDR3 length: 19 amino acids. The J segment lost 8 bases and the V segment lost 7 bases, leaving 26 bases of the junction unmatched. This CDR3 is CASTLRGRGLDLLSDEQFF. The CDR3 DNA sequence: TGTGCCAGCACCCTCAGGGGTAGGGGGCTCGATTTATTGAGCGATGAGCAGTTCTTC.

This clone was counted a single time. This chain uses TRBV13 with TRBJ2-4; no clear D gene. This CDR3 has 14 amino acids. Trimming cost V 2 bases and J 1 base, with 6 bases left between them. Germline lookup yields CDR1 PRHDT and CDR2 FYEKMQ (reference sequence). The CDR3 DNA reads TGTGCCAGCAGCTTAATCGAGGCCAAAAACATTCAGTACTTC. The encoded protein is CASSLIEAKNIQYF.

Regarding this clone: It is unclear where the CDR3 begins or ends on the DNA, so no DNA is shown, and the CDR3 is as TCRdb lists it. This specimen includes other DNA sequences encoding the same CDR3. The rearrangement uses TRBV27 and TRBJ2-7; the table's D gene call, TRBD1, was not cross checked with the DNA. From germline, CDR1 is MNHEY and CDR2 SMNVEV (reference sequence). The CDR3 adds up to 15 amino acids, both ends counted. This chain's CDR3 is CASSFLAGGSYEQYF.

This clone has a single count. The CDR3: CASSQDNTAGDSEKLFF. CDR3 coding DNA: TGCGCCAGCAGCCAAGATAACACGGCAGGGGACAGTGAAAAACTGTTTTTT. The chain has TRBV4-1 and TRBJ1-4; 7 positions agree with TRBD1. Germline lookup yields CDR1 MGHRA and CDR2 YSYEKL. The CDR3 spans 17 residues. The trim removed 0 bases at V and 7 bases at J, leaving 11 bases unmatched.

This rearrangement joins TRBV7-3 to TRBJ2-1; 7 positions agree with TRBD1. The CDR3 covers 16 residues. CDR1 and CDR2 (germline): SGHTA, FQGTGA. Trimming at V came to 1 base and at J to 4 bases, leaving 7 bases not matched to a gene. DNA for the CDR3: TGTGCCAGCAGCTTAAGCGCCAAGACAGGGTACAATGAGCAGTTCTTC. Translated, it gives CASSLSAKTGYNEQFF.

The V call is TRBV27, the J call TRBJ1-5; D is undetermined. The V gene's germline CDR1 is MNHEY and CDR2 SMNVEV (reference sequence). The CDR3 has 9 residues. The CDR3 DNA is TGTGTCTGGAGGCAGCCCCAGCATTTT. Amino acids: CVWRQPQHF.

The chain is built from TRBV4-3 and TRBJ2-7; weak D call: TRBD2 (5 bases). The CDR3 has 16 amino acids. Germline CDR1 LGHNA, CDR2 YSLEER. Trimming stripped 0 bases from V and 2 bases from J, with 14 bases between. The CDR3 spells CASSQDLASPTYEQYF. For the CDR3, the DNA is TGCGCCAGCAGCCAAGATTTGGCTAGCCCCACCTACGAGCAGTACTTC.

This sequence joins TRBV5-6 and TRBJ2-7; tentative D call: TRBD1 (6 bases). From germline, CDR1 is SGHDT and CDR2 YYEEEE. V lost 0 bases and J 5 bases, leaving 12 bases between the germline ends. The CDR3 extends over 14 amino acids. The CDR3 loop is CASSLARGGNEQYF. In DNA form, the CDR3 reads TGTGCCAGCAGCTTGGCCCGAGGGGGTAACGAGCAGTACTTC.

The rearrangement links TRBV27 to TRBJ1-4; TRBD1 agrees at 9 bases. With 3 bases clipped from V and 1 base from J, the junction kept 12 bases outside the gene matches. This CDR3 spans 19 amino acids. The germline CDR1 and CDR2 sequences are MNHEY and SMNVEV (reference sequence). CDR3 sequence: CASSFLTPTGGGTNEKLFF. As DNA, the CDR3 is TGTGCCAGCAGTTTCCTCACACCGACAGGGGGGGGAACTAATGAAAAACTGTTTTTT.